Shown below are 20 T cell receptor beta chains from a single sample sequenced in a study of brain metastases from non-small cell lung cancer. Assay: immunoSEQ multiplex PCR; the TCRdb copy retains only in-frame clones and omits some. The table lists about 1,500 clones, more than 85% of them singletons. Material for sequencing was tumor-adjacent normal tissue. The receptors originated from a donor aged 40 or older with non-small cell lung cancer.

The chain carries TRBV9 and TRBJ1-2, with 7 positions matching TRBD1. Germline V gene data show CDR1 as SGDLS and CDR2 as YYNGEE. This CDR3 is built from 13 residues. Trimming cost V 6 bases and J 2 bases; bases outside gene matches: 4. CDR3 in amino acids: CASTRGGNYGYTF. The DNA of the CDR3 is TGTGCCAGCACCAGGGGGGGCAACTATGGCTACACCTTC.

This chain uses TRBV4-3 with TRBJ1-2; no reliable D call. The V end lost 1 base, the J end lost 4 bases, and 13 bases lay between the germline ends. This CDR3 region has 15 residues. CDR1 and CDR2 (germline): LGHNA, YSLEER. The CDR3 sequence is CASSQGLSPLYGYTF. In DNA form, the CDR3 reads TGCGCCAGCAGCCAAGGTCTGAGCCCCCTCTATGGCTACACCTTC.

The V and J genes are TRBV28 and TRBJ1-5; D ambiguous. CDR1 and CDR2 (germline): MDHEN, SYDVKM. CDR3 length: 13 amino acids. V lost 0 bases, J lost 3 bases, and 3 bases lay in between. DNA for the CDR3: TGTGCCAGCAGTTTATGGGCCAATCAGCCCCAGCATTTT. It is translated as CASSLWANQPQHF. Full variable domain (rest looked up from reference TRBV28 and TRBJ1-5): DVKVTQSSRYLVKRTGEKVFLECVQDMDHENMFWYRQDPGLGLRLIYFSYDVKMKEKGDIPEGYSVSREKKERFSLILESASTNQTSMYLCASSLWANQPQHFGDGTRLSIL.

This chain uses TRBV24-1 with TRBJ2-2, with TRBD1 as a possible D gene (5 bases). Trimming removed 8 bases from V and 5 bases from J, with 11 bases in between. This CDR3 comprises 13 residues. The germline V gene encodes CDR1 KGHDR and CDR2 SFDVKD. The CDR3 bases are TGTGCCACCACCCAGGGTGGGACCGGGGAGCTGTTTTTT. As protein: CATTQGGTGELFF.

The chain is built from TRBV7-2 and TRBJ1-5, with 7 bases matching TRBD1. The germline V gene has CDR1 SGHTA and CDR2 FQGNSA. The CDR3 runs 13 residues. The ends lost 6 bases at V and 7 bases at J; junction bases unmatched: 6. The CDR3 sequence: CASRSQGGQPQHF. In DNA, the CDR3 is TGTGCCAGCAGATCTCAGGGGGGACAGCCCCAGCATTTT.

V usage is TRBV7-9 and J usage is TRBJ2-1; D may be TRBD1 (6 bases). The V end lost 5 bases, the J end lost 12 bases, and 11 bases lay between the germline ends. CDR1 and CDR2 (germline): SEHNR, FQNEAQ (reference sequence). The CDR3 covers 11 residues. CDR3 DNA sequence: TGTGCCAGCAGCGCGCCGGACAGGCAGTTCTTC. Translation: CASSAPDRQFF.

This chain connects TRBV5-4 to TRBJ2-7; D gene unclear. CDR3 length: 15 amino acids. Germline assignment: CDR1 SGHNT and CDR2 YYREEE (reference sequence). V was pared by 0 bases and J by 1 base, with 11 bases between. The CDR3 protein is CASSLVGPRSYEQYF. CDR3 nucleotides: TGTGCCAGCAGCTTGGTAGGCCCACGATCCTACGAGCAGTACTTC. The full variable domain, in which reference TRBV5-4 and TRBJ2-7 provide the parts outside the CDR3, is ETGVTQSPTHLIKTRGQQVTLRCSSQSGHNTVSWYQQALGQGPQFIFQYYREEENGRGNFPPRFSGLQFPNYSSELNVNALELDDSALYLCASSLVGPRSYEQYFGPGTRLTVT.

CDR3 amino acids: CASSAGAKETQYF. For the CDR3, the DNA is TGCGCCAGCAGCGCCGGGGCTAAAGAGACCCAGTACTTC. This chain joins TRBV5-1 and TRBJ2-5; D assignment may be TRBD1 or TRBD2 (5 bases each). The germline V gene encodes CDR1 SGHRS and CDR2 YFSETQ. The CDR3 has 13 amino acids. With 4 bases removed from V and 3 bases from J, the gap between germline ends came to 10 bases.

The rearrangement links TRBV2 to TRBJ2-7, with D unresolved. Trimming shortened V by 7 bases and J by 1 base, and 5 bases separated the two germline ends. The CDR3 contains 11 residues. In germline, CDR1 is SNHLY, CDR2 FYNNEI. CDR3 nucleotides: TGTGCCAGCACCGGATCCTACGAGCAGTACTTC. As protein: CASTGSYEQYF.

This clone occurred once. The chain carries TRBV30 and TRBJ2-5; possibly TRBD2 for D (6 bases). V lost 3 bases, J lost 5 bases, and 10 bases lay in between. CDR3 length: 12 amino acids. Germline CDR1 reads GTSNPN; CDR2 reads SVGIG (reference sequence). This CDR3 reads CAWRLATETQYF. The CDR3 DNA reads TGTGCCTGGAGACTAGCTACGGAGACCCAGTACTTC.

The V gene is TRBV5-1, the J gene TRBJ2-1, with 10 bases identical to TRBD2. CDR3 size: 15 residues. Germline assignment: CDR1 SGHRS and CDR2 YFSETQ. V lost 6 bases to trimming and J lost 7 bases; unmatched junction nucleotides: 10. The CDR3 region is CASTLLAGGGNEQFF. In nucleotides, the CDR3 is TGCGCCAGCACCCTCTTAGCGGGAGGAGGTAATGAGCAGTTCTTC. Full variable domain (missing parts from reference TRBV5-1 and TRBJ2-1): KAGVTQTPRYLIKTRGQQVTLSCSPISGHRSVSWYQQTPGQGLQFLFEYFSETQRNKGNFPGRFSGRQFSNSRSEMNVSTLELGDSALYLCASTLLAGGGNEQFFGPGTRLTVL.

This clone was seen a few times. The genes are TRBV12-3 or TRBV12-4 and TRBJ2-2; no clear D. Trimming removed 5 bases at V and 5 bases at J, with 9 bases between. The CDR3 runs 13 residues. The CDR3 nucleotides are TGTGCCAGCAGTCTACAAAGAACCGGGGAGCTGTTTTTT. Its translation is CASSLQRTGELFF.

The chain uses TRBV18 and TRBJ2-5, with D tentatively TRBD2 (6 bases). CDR1 is KGHSH and CDR2 is LQKENI in the germline V gene. V lost 3 bases and J lost 2, with 22 bases in between. CDR3 length: 18 amino acids. CDR3 in amino acids: CASSPFVYPGLKQETQYF. The CDR3 DNA sequence: TGTGCCAGCTCACCTTTTGTCTACCCGGGACTGAAACAAGAGACCCAGTACTTC.

This clone appeared a single time. A junction end diverges from the germline sequence, so it may reflect a read error. CDR3 DNA sequence: TGTGCCGGTAGTCAACCCAAGGAGGGGACCACTGAAGCTTTCTTT. Translation: CAGSQPKEGTTEAFF. The chain has TRBV19 and TRBJ1-1, with D perhaps TRBD1 (5 bases). The CDR3 loop spans 15 amino acids. In germline, CDR1 is LNHDA, CDR2 SQIVND (reference sequence).

This clone was detected a few times. This sequence joins TRBV4-2 and TRBJ1-6; no clear D. Per the germline V gene, CDR1 is LGHNA and CDR2 is YNFKEQ. Trimming cost V 0 bases and J 5 bases, with 11 bases left between them. The CDR3 runs 16 residues. The chain's CDR3 is CASSQEFGKNNSPLHF. As DNA, the CDR3 is TGTGCCAGCAGCCAAGAGTTCGGGAAGAATAATTCACCCCTCCACTTT.

The rearrangement links TRBV9 to TRBJ1-1; D uncertain. From germline, CDR1 is SGDLS and CDR2 YYNGEE. Trimming took 0 bases from V and 2 from J, leaving 8 bases between them. This CDR3 is 14 amino acids long. The CDR3 sequence: CASSVAPDNTEAFF. For the CDR3, the DNA is TGTGCCAGCAGCGTAGCCCCAGACAACACTGAAGCTTTCTTT.

The rearrangement joins TRBV27 to TRBJ2-5; a possible D gene is TRBD2 (5 bases). From germline, CDR1 is MNHEY and CDR2 SMNVEV (reference sequence). The V gene lost 2 bases and the J gene lost 2 bases, with 18 bases spanning the gap. The CDR3 totals 17 residues. The CDR3 loop reads CASSLKAGAAQQETQYF. For the CDR3, the DNA is TGTGCCAGCAGTTTAAAGGCGGGCGCCGCTCAACAAGAGACCCAGTACTTC.

The chain joins TRBV19 to TRBJ1-5; no definite D call. The CDR3 totals 12 residues. CDR1 is LNHDA and CDR2 is SQIVND in the germline V gene (reference sequence). Trimming removed 9 bases from V and 9 bases from J, with 15 bases in between. CDR3 DNA: TGTGCCAGCCGACACGGCTCGGGGCCCCAGCATTTT. It codes for CASRHGSGPQHF. The full variable domain, with the rest looked up from reference TRBV19 and TRBJ1-5, is DGGITQSPKYLFRKEGQNVTLSCEQNLNHDAMYWYRQDPGQGLRLIYYSQIVNDFQKGDIAEGYSVSREKKESFPLTVTSAQKNPTAFYLCASRHGSGPQHFGDGTRLSIL.

This clone was detected only once. The CDR3 nucleotides are TGTGCCAGCAGTTCATTCGAGGGGGATTACTATGGCTACACCTTC. Translating it yields CASSSFEGDYYGYTF. The chain combines TRBV6-5 with TRBJ1-2; TRBD1 might be the D (6 bases). Germline V gene data show CDR1 as MNHEY and CDR2 as SVGAGI. The CDR3 extends over 15 amino acids. The germline V and J ends were trimmed by 4 bases and 3 bases, with 15 bases remaining between them.

This chain links TRBV6-5 with TRBJ1-4; 10 nucleotides match TRBD1. Germline loops: CDR1 MNHEY, CDR2 SVGAGI. V trimming: 6 bases; J trimming: 7 bases; junction bases outside the gene matches: 5. The CDR3 contains 14 residues. The DNA of the CDR3 is TGTGCCAGCAGAGGACAGGGGGGGGGTGAAAAACTGTTTTTT. Its translation: CASRGQGGGEKLFF.